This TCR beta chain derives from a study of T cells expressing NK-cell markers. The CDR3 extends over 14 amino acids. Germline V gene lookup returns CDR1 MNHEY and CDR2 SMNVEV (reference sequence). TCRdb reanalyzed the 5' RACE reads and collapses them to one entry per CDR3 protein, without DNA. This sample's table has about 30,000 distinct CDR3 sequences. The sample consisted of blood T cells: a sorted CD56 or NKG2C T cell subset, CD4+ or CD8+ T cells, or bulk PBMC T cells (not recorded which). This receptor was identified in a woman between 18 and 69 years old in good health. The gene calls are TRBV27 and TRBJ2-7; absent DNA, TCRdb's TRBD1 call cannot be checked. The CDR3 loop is CASSPGTGGIGQYF.